A selection of T cell receptor beta chains follows, all from one sample in a study of blood T cell repertoires in COVID-19. Profiling relied on immunoSEQ multiplex PCR, and the TCRdb table lists in-frame clones only, not all of them. Of about 440,000 clones listed, 70% to 90% are singletons. The material sequenced was peripheral blood. These receptors originate from a woman aged 45 to 65 with COVID-19, enrolled during active disease. Each CDR3 is given with its conserved first and last residue. Fields, in order: D gene, clone size, V gene, J gene, CDR3 DNA, CDR3 protein. The D gene is left open where the match is weak. Size values are once, few and many counts, or a class for expanded clones, and some rows have none.

D gene: .
clone size: .
V gene: TRBV5-4
J gene: TRBJ2-5
CDR3 DNA: TGTGCCAGCAGCGACAGAGGAGAGACCCAGTACTTC
CDR3 protein: CASSDRGETQYF

D gene: .
clone size: .
V gene: TRBV7-2
J gene: TRBJ1-2
CDR3 DNA: TGTGCCAGCAGCTTGGGAGGGGGAAGTTCTAACTATGGCTACACCTTC
CDR3 protein: CASSLGGGSSNYGYTF

D gene: .
clone size: .
V gene: TRBV30
J gene: TRBJ1-1
CDR3 DNA: TGTGCCTGGAGTGTTAACACGGGAACTGAAGCTTTCTTT
CDR3 protein: CAWSVNTGTEAFF

D gene: TRBD1
clone size: .
V gene: TRBV27
J gene: TRBJ1-6
CDR3 DNA: TGTGCCAGCAGTTTCTACGGGACAGGGGCAGGGTCACCCCTCCACTTT
CDR3 protein: CASSFYGTGAGSPLHF

D gene: .
clone size: .
V gene: TRBV12-3/TRBV12-4
J gene: TRBJ1-2
CDR3 DNA: TGTGCCAGCAGCAAGACTGCGGCCTATGGCTACACCTTC
CDR3 protein: CASSKTAAYGYTF

D gene: TRBD1
clone size: .
V gene: TRBV13
J gene: TRBJ2-3
CDR3 DNA: TGTGCCAGCAGCTTCCGGACAGGGAGCACAGATACGCAGTATTTT
CDR3 protein: CASSFRTGSTDTQYF

D gene: .
clone size: .
V gene: TRBV2
J gene: TRBJ1-6
CDR3 DNA: TGTGCTAGCAGTGCTAACAGGGAGAATTCACCCCTCCACTTT
CDR3 protein: CASSANRENSPLHF

D gene: .
clone size: .
V gene: TRBV4-2
J gene: TRBJ2-3
CDR3 DNA: TGTGCCAGCAGCCAGGTAGTTGGAGATACGCAGTATTTT
CDR3 protein: CASSQVVGDTQYF

D gene: .
clone size: .
V gene: TRBV5-1
J gene: TRBJ2-7
CDR3 DNA: TGCGCCAGCAGCTTGGTGTTAGGGGGCTACGAGCAGTACTTC
CDR3 protein: CASSLVLGGYEQYF

D gene: TRBD1
clone size: .
V gene: TRBV2
J gene: TRBJ1-4
CDR3 DNA: TGTGCCAGCAGGGAGGACAGGGGGAAAGCTAATGAAAAACTGTTTTTT
CDR3 protein: CASREDRGKANEKLFF

D gene: .
clone size: .
V gene: TRBV13
J gene: TRBJ2-2
CDR3 DNA: TGTGCCAGCAGCTTAGGAGAGGCCGGGGAGCTGTTTTTT
CDR3 protein: CASSLGEAGELFF

D gene: .
clone size: .
V gene: TRBV5-1
J gene: TRBJ2-7
CDR3 DNA: TGCGCCAGCAGCTTGGGTCTTGACAGGCCCTACGAGCAGTACTTC
CDR3 protein: CASSLGLDRPYEQYF

D gene: .
clone size: .
V gene: TRBV29-1
J gene: TRBJ1-4
CDR3 DNA: TGCAGCGGGAGAAAGTCCGAGAATGAAAAACTGTTTTTT
CDR3 protein: CSGRKSENEKLFF

D gene: TRBD2
clone size: .
V gene: TRBV5-1
J gene: TRBJ2-2
CDR3 DNA: TGCGCCAGCCGGGGAGGGACCGGGGAGCTGTTTTTT
CDR3 protein: CASRGGTGELFF

D gene: .
clone size: .
V gene: TRBV7-9
J gene: TRBJ2-3
CDR3 DNA: TGTGCCAGCAGCCCTTCATACCCGCGGGACACAGATACGCAGTATTTT
CDR3 protein: CASSPSYPRDTDTQYF

D gene: TRBD1
clone size: .
V gene: TRBV27
J gene: TRBJ2-3
CDR3 DNA: TGTGCCAGCAGTCCGCCGACAGGGACGCAGTATTTT
CDR3 protein: CASSPPTGTQYF

D gene: .
clone size: .
V gene: TRBV19
J gene: TRBJ2-2
CDR3 DNA: TGTGCCAGTACCTCGACCGGAGGGGCCGGGGAGCTGTTTTTT
CDR3 protein: CASTSTGGAGELFF

D gene: TRBD1
clone size: .
V gene: TRBV29-1
J gene: TRBJ1-2
CDR3 DNA: TGCAGCGTTGAGACAGGGCCCAACTTTGGCTACACCTTC
CDR3 protein: CSVETGPNFGYTF

D gene: TRBD1
clone size: .
V gene: TRBV5-1
J gene: TRBJ1-6
CDR3 DNA: TGCGCCAGCAGCTACGGGGGACAGGAAGGATCACCCCTCCACTTT
CDR3 protein: CASSYGGQEGSPLHF

D gene: TRBD1
clone size: .
V gene: TRBV4-1
J gene: TRBJ1-6
CDR3 DNA: TGCGCCAGCAGCCAAGCGACAGGGGTACCACCCCTCCACTTT
CDR3 protein: CASSQATGVPPLHF

D gene: .
clone size: .
V gene: TRBV6-1
J gene: TRBJ1-3
CDR3 DNA: TGTGCCAGCAGTGTAATGGACAGAACCTACTCTGGAAACACCATATATTTT
CDR3 protein: CASSVMDRTYSGNTIYF

D gene: .
clone size: .
V gene: TRBV6-4
J gene: TRBJ2-1
CDR3 DNA: TGTGCCAGCAGTGACTCGAGGGGGGGTAGGCAGTTCTTC
CDR3 protein: CASSDSRGGRQFF

D gene: TRBD1
clone size: .
V gene: TRBV5-1
J gene: TRBJ2-1
CDR3 DNA: TGCGCCAGCAGCACCGAGACAGGGACCAATGAGCAGTTCTTC
CDR3 protein: CASSTETGTNEQFF

D gene: .
clone size: .
V gene: TRBV2
J gene: TRBJ1-4
CDR3 DNA: TGTGCCAGCAGTGAGTGGGGGGAAGAAGGTGAAAAACTGTTTTTT
CDR3 protein: CASSEWGEEGEKLFF

D gene: .
clone size: .
V gene: TRBV10-1
J gene: TRBJ2-3
CDR3 DNA: TGCGCCAGCAGTGAGGACAGTGACACAGATACGCAGTATTTT
CDR3 protein: CASSEDSDTDTQYF

D gene: .
clone size: once
V gene: TRBV19
J gene: TRBJ1-2
CDR3 DNA: TGTGCCAGTAGTTTGACAGGATTTGGCTACACCTTC
CDR3 protein: CASSLTGFGYTF

D gene: .
clone size: once
V gene: TRBV5-1
J gene: TRBJ1-1
CDR3 DNA: TGCGCCAGCAGCCCCGACACTGTCCAGAACACTGAAGCTTTCTTT
CDR3 protein: CASSPDTVQNTEAFF

D gene: .
clone size: .
V gene: TRBV30
J gene: TRBJ2-3
CDR3 DNA: TGTGCCTGGACACCGGGTCAACGGGGGACAGATACGCAGTATTTT
CDR3 protein: CAWTPGQRGTDTQYF

D gene: .
clone size: .
V gene: TRBV5-1
J gene: TRBJ1-1
CDR3 DNA: TGCGCCAGCAGCTCCCTCACGGGTTACACTGAAGCTTTCTTT
CDR3 protein: CASSSLTGYTEAFF

D gene: TRBD2
clone size: .
V gene: TRBV29-1
J gene: TRBJ2-1
CDR3 DNA: TGCAGCTTGACCCAACCCGGGACTATTCACAATGAGCAGTTCTTC
CDR3 protein: CSLTQPGTIHNEQFF

D gene: TRBD2
clone size: .
V gene: TRBV12-3/TRBV12-4
J gene: TRBJ2-3
CDR3 DNA: TGTGCCAGCAGCCGTCCTAGCGGGGATACGCAGTATTTT
CDR3 protein: CASSRPSGDTQYF

D gene: .
clone size: .
V gene: TRBV6-6
J gene: TRBJ1-4
CDR3 DNA: TGTGCCAGCAGTTCCGAGAGGAAATATGAAAAACTGTTTTTT
CDR3 protein: CASSSERKYEKLFF

D gene: .
clone size: .
V gene: TRBV18
J gene: TRBJ2-5
CDR3 DNA: TGTGCCAGCTCACCTCCTGTATCGGAGACCCAGTACTTC
CDR3 protein: CASSPPVSETQYF

D gene: .
clone size: .
V gene: TRBV20-1
J gene: TRBJ1-2
CDR3 DNA: TGCAGTGCTAGTGCGGACCTGGGAGGGTATGGCTACACCTTC
CDR3 protein: CSASADLGGYGYTF

D gene: .
clone size: .
V gene: TRBV5-4
J gene: TRBJ2-7
CDR3 DNA: TGTGCCAGCAGCTTGGCAGGTCGCGGGATCTCCTACGAGCAGTACTTC
CDR3 protein: CASSLAGRGISYEQYF

D gene: .
clone size: few
V gene: TRBV2
J gene: TRBJ1-6
CDR3 DNA: TGTGCCACCGGACAGAGCTCCTATAATTCACCCCTCCACTTT
CDR3 protein: CATGQSSYNSPLHF

D gene: .
clone size: .
V gene: TRBV30
J gene: TRBJ1-5
CDR3 DNA: TGTGCCTGGAGTGTAGCCCCGAGTGGAGGCAATCAGCCCCAGCATTTT
CDR3 protein: CAWSVAPSGGNQPQHF

D gene: .
clone size: .
V gene: TRBV4-1
J gene: TRBJ1-2
CDR3 DNA: TGCGCCAGCAGCCTTGACAGGCAGGGGCGGAGGGGCTACACCTTC
CDR3 protein: CASSLDRQGRRGYTF

D gene: TRBD1
clone size: .
V gene: TRBV19
J gene: TRBJ1-1
CDR3 DNA: TGTGCCAGTAGTACTCGACAGGGCACTGAAGCTTTCTTT
CDR3 protein: CASSTRQGTEAFF

D gene: .
clone size: .
V gene: TRBV9
J gene: TRBJ1-6
CDR3 DNA: TGTGCCAGCAGTGGAGCCGGTGGTCGGGGTTCACCCCTCCACTTT
CDR3 protein: CASSGAGGRGSPLHF

D gene: .
clone size: .
V gene: TRBV29-1
J gene: TRBJ1-1
CDR3 DNA: TGCAGCGGATCTAGGGGCAGAATAACTGAAGCTTTCTTT
CDR3 protein: CSGSRGRITEAFF

D gene: .
clone size: .
V gene: TRBV7-9
J gene: TRBJ1-4
CDR3 DNA: TGTGCCAGCAGCTTACTTAGGGGCGAAAAACTGTTTTTT
CDR3 protein: CASSLLRGEKLFF

D gene: TRBD1
clone size: .
V gene: TRBV9
J gene: TRBJ1-2
CDR3 DNA: TGTGCCAGCAGCGTAGAAGACAGGGGCTATGGCTACACCTTC
CDR3 protein: CASSVEDRGYGYTF

D gene: TRBD1
clone size: once
V gene: TRBV7-8
J gene: TRBJ1-2
CDR3 DNA: TGTGCCAGCAGCTTAGGGGACAGCTATGGCTACACCTTC
CDR3 protein: CASSLGDSYGYTF

D gene: .
clone size: .
V gene: TRBV29-1
J gene: TRBJ1-5
CDR3 DNA: TGCAGCGTTGCGGATACAACAGGACAGCCCCAGCATTTT
CDR3 protein: CSVADTTGQPQHF

D gene: TRBD1
clone size: .
V gene: TRBV30
J gene: TRBJ1-1
CDR3 DNA: TGTGCCTGGCAACAGGGGGCGTGGGGGATGAACACTGAAGCTTTCTTT
CDR3 protein: CAWQQGAWGMNTEAFF

D gene: .
clone size: .
V gene: TRBV19
J gene: TRBJ1-1
CDR3 DNA: TGTGCCAGTAGTATAGAAGAGGGTTTGAACACTGAAGCTTTCTTT
CDR3 protein: CASSIEEGLNTEAFF

D gene: .
clone size: few
V gene: TRBV24-1
J gene: TRBJ2-3
CDR3 DNA: TGTGCCACCAGTGATTCCCCGTCAGATACGCAGTATTTT
CDR3 protein: CATSDSPSDTQYF

D gene: .
clone size: .
V gene: TRBV7-3
J gene: TRBJ1-2
CDR3 DNA: TGTGCCAGCAGCTTTGGCCCATCCTATGGCTACACCTTC
CDR3 protein: CASSFGPSYGYTF